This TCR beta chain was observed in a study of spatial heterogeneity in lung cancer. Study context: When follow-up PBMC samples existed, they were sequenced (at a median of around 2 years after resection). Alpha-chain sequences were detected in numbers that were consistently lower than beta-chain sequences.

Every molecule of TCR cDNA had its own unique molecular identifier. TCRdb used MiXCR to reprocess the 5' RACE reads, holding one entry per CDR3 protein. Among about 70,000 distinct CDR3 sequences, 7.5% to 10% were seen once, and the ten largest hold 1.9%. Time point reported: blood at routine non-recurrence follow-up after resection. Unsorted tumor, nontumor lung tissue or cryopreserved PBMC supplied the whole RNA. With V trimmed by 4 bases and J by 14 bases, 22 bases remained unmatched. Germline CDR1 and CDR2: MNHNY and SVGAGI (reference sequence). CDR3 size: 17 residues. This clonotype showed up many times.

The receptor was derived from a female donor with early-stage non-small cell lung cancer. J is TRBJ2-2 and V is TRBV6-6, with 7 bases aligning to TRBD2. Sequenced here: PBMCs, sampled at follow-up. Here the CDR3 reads CASSSPVAGTGEDPLFF. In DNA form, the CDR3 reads TGTGCCAGCAGTTCCCCAGTAGCGGGCACCGGGGAGGACCCCCTGTTTTTT.